The 10 T cell receptor beta chains below come from one sample, sequenced in a study of OX40 agonist ivuxolimab in advanced cancers. Method: immunoSEQ multiplex PCR; TCRdb's copy keeps in-frame clones and lacks some. This sample carries approximately 20,000 clones, 76% of them seen once, and the ten largest clones take less than 9.5%. The sequencing here drew on CD4+ or CD8+ T cells sorted from blood, taken in a trial of the OX40 agonist ivuxolimab. The source is an adult with an advanced solid tumor such as melanoma, head and neck, liver or kidney cancer.

This clone is medium-sized in the sample. The chain links TRBV11-2 to TRBJ1-3; D ambiguous. Trimming stripped 2 bases from V and 0 bases from J, with 17 bases between. Germline V gives CDR1 SGHAT, CDR2 FQNNGV. This CDR3 region has 18 residues. CDR3 bases: TGTGCCAGCAGCTTATTACGAAGCGCGGGAGACTCTGGAAACACCATATATTTT. Translation gives CASSLLRSAGDSGNTIYF.

A few counts support this clone. The gene calls are TRBV5-1 and TRBJ2-3, with 7 bases that match TRBD2. V gave up 4 bases and J gave up 4 bases; unmatched junction bases: 9. This CDR3 contains 15 residues. The germline CDR1 and CDR2 sequences are SGHRS and YFSETQ. CDR3 DNA sequence: TGCGCCAGCAGCCTCGCCGGACTAGTTCCAGATACGCAGTATTTT. Translation gives CASSLAGLVPDTQYF.

This sequence joins TRBV6-5 and TRBJ1-6; 7 nucleotides match TRBD1. J lost 8 bases, V lost 2 bases, and 3 bases had no gene match. Germline assignment: CDR1 MNHEY and CDR2 SVGAGI. The CDR3 length is 14 residues. DNA of the CDR3: TGTGCCAGCAGTTACGGGACAGAAGATTCACCCCTCCACTTT. Translation: CASSYGTEDSPLHF.

The genes are TRBV2 and TRBJ1-1; D may be TRBD1 (5 bases). Germline-derived CDR1 and CDR2 are SNHLY and FYNNEI. The CDR3 sequence is 13 residues long. The V gene lost 6 bases and the J gene lost 2 bases, with 10 bases spanning the gap. The CDR3 loop reads CASRGEGNTEAFF. The CDR3 DNA follows: TGTGCCAGCAGGGGGGAGGGAAACACTGAAGCTTTCTTT.

The J gene is TRBJ2-6, the V gene TRBV6-1, with D hard to call. V was trimmed by 1 base and J by 4 bases, leaving 11 bases between them. CDR1 and CDR2 from the germline V gene are MNHNS and SASEGT. The CDR3 extends over 16 amino acids. The CDR3 sequence: CASSEGPRSGANVLTF. DNA of the CDR3: TGTGCCAGCAGTGAAGGTCCCCGGTCCGGGGCCAACGTCCTGACTTTC.

This clone showed up just once. Its ends do not fully match the called genes, so a read error is possible. The chain recombines TRBV7-2 with TRBJ1-2, with D perhaps TRBD1 (5 bases). The CDR3 length is 13 residues. CDR1 and CDR2 (germline): SGHTA, FQGNSA. CDR3 in amino acids: CASSLDSQGRNSF. The CDR3 DNA is TGTGCCAGCAGCTTAGATTCTCAGGGACGCAATTCCTTC. Full variable domain (outside the CDR3, taken from reference TRBV7-2 and TRBJ1-2): GAGVSQSPSNKVTEKGKDVELRCDPISGHTALYWYRQSLGQGLEFLIYFQGNSAPDKSGLPSDRFSAERTGGSVSTLTIQRTQQEDSAVYLCASSLDSQGRNSFGSGTRLTVV.

The chain carries TRBV14 and TRBJ2-1; tentatively, D is TRBD2 (6 bases). CDR1 SGHDN and CDR2 FVKESK come from the germline V gene. V gave up 8 bases and J gave up 0 bases, with 14 bases separating them. The CDR3 spans 15 residues. CDR3 in amino acids: CASHAVGGSYNEQFF. The CDR3 DNA follows: TGTGCCAGCCACGCGGTGGGGGGCTCCTACAATGAGCAGTTCTTC.

This rearrangement joins TRBV5-3 to TRBJ1-5, with D uncertain. TRBV5-3 is assigned to the ORF class and has an uncertain function. The CDR3 is 16 residues long. The V and J ends lost 2 bases and 3 bases respectively, with 15 bases between them. CDR3 DNA sequence: TGTGCCAGAAGCTTAATTGGATCCTCGTACAATCAGCCCCAGCATTTT. This gives the protein CARSLIGSSYNQPQHF.

V and J are TRBV7-9 and TRBJ2-7; D may be TRBD1 (6 bases). Trimming pared 7 bases from V and 2 bases from J, leaving 21 bases between. The CDR3 totals 16 residues. Germline V gene lookup returns CDR1 SEHNR and CDR2 FQNEAQ (reference sequence). The CDR3 DNA reads as TGTGCCAGCACCTCTGTCTTGACAGGTTTCACCTACGAGCAGTACTTC. Translating gives CASTSVLTGFTYEQYF. Together with reference TRBV7-9 and TRBJ2-7, the CDR3 gives the full variable domain: DTGVSQNPRHKITKRGQNVTFRCDPISEHNRLYWYRQTLGQGPEFLTYFQNEAQLEKSRLLSDRFSAERPKGSFSTLEIQRTEQGDSAMYLCASTSVLTGFTYEQYFGPGTRLTVT.

The CDR3 sequence is CASSLAVEGTGGYTF. The CDR3, as DNA: TGCGCCAGCAGCTTGGCTGTTGAAGGGACCGGTGGCTACACCTTC. V and J are TRBV5-1 and TRBJ1-2; D possibly corresponds to TRBD1 (5 bases). This CDR3 is 15 amino acids long. Between the trimmed V and J ends, which lost 0 bases and 7 bases, there was a span of 16 bases. Germline-derived CDR1 and CDR2 are SGHRS and YFSETQ.